The T cell receptor (beta chain) under discussion was sequenced for a study of T cell responses to AZD1222 COVID-19 vaccine. Findings of the study overall: The sample set comprised mostly white British donors with more females, and clonal diversity was possibly underestimated. Vaccine-related CD4 TCRs covered spike, predominating at 160-218 and 743-854. Reports indicate that nearly half of spike-specific TCRs are directed at unmutated variant regions.

Germline V lookup: CDR1 MNHEY, CDR2 SVGAGI. The CDR3 extends over 15 amino acids. Trimming pared 2 bases from V and 6 bases from J, leaving 14 bases between. With regard to this clone: Its target is not known. Other DNA sequences from this sample encode an identical CDR3 as well.

Analysis merged second doses at about 4 or about 12 weeks. Only in-frame clones appear in the TCRdb table, and some are missing; sequencing was by immunoSEQ multiplex PCR. The table includes roughly 93,000 clones, approximately 90% detected once. The sequencing here drew on peripheral blood, taken 28 days after the second AZD1222 dose. The chain recombines TRBV6-5 with TRBJ1-5, with D perhaps matching TRBD1 (5 bases). This TCR derives from an adult who received the AZD1222 COVID-19 vaccine. CDR3 DNA sequence: TGTGCCAGCAGTTACGGACTCGGGGGAGGTCAGCCCCAGCATTTT. Translated, it gives CASSYGLGGGQPQHF.